This TCR beta chain emerged from a study of STAT5B mutations in CD4+ large granular lymphocyte leukemia. Points from the study as a whole: No patients shared main leukemic clonotypes, though roughly 27% appeared at low frequency elsewhere. Higher CD4+ than CD8+ T-LGLL clonality might reflect small sample size. Compared with healthy controls (2/35), patient top clones favored TRBV06 (8/27).

Germline V gene data show CDR1 as SGHAT and CDR2 as FQNNGV. V dropped 0 bases and J dropped 9 bases, with 9 bases sitting between them. The CDR3 runs to 13 residues. This clone appeared a single time. What it binds is not known. Authors' analysis steps: A productive frequency of 2.59 x 10-5 was the lowest detectable. TCRdb's table, derived via immunoSEQ multiplex PCR, lists solely in-frame clones and lacks some. Clonal size and the V and J genes are those of that table, whereas D and trimming came from the DNA. The sample contains 45,000 to 55,000 clones, approximately 70% of which appear only once. The chain links TRBV11-2 to TRBJ2-4; D perhaps matches TRBD2 (6 bases). The material sequenced was CD4+ T cells from blood buffy coats. The sequence was collected from a human donor in good health. The CDR3 loop is CASSLDRERIQYF. CDR3 nucleotide sequence: TGTGCCAGCAGCTTAGATCGGGAGCGCATTCAGTACTTC.